This entry lists 22 T cell receptor beta chains sequenced from one sample in a study of blood T cell repertoires in COVID-19 (TCRdb year 2020). The library was prepared using the immunoSEQ multiplex PCR assay. TCRdb took over this immuneACCESS table, retaining in-frame rearrangements with V and J assigned. Such tables are incomplete; in checked studies, under half of the missing clones stem from an unresolved V gene, and the remainder is unexplained. The sample table records more than 200,000 clones; about 87% of these occur just once. Roughly 2.6% of the sample is in the top ten clones. The sequenced sample consisted of peripheral blood. The receptors stem from a man in his thirties or forties with COVID-19, enrolled during active disease.

In its sample, this clone was seen once. The chain couples TRBV29-1 to TRBJ1-1; D gene ambiguous. Germline V lookup: CDR1 SQVTM, CDR2 ANQGSEA. CDR3 length: 13 residues. The CDR3 is CSAKRNMNTEAFF. The CDR3 nucleotides read TGCAGTGCTAAGCGGAACATGAACACTGAAGCTTTCTTT.

V gene TRBV5-1 combines with J gene TRBJ1-1, with 7 bases matching TRBD1. Germline CDR1 reads SGHRS; CDR2 reads YFSETQ. After removal of 4 bases from V and 4 bases from J, the junction contained 10 bases not matched to a gene. The CDR3 has 15 residues. The CDR3 loop is CASSPGQVETTEAFF. The CDR3 nucleotides read TGCGCCAGCAGCCCAGGACAGGTGGAGACCACTGAAGCTTTCTTT.

The chain uses TRBV5-4 and TRBJ2-1, with 9 nucleotides matching TRBD2. CDR1 SGHNT and CDR2 YYREEE come from the germline V gene (reference sequence). J gave up 6 bases and V 4 bases, and 5 bases lay outside the gene matches. The CDR3 contains 14 residues. CDR3 DNA: TGTGCCAGCAGCGACCTAGCGGGGTTCAATGAGCAGTTCTTC. This encodes CASSDLAGFNEQFF.

The J gene is TRBJ2-7, the V gene TRBV29-1; D is perhaps TRBD2 (5 bases). The germline gives CDR1 SQVTM, CDR2 ANQGSEA. Trimming took off 4 bases at V and 2 bases at J, with 12 bases between the two ends. The CDR3 covers 13 residues. The CDR3 loop is CSVAGNRPYEQYF. Written as DNA, the CDR3 is TGCAGCGTTGCCGGGAATCGTCCCTACGAGCAGTACTTC.

The chain combines TRBV19 with TRBJ2-3, with D maybe TRBD1 (6 bases). Germline V gene sequence: CDR1 LNHDA, CDR2 SQIVND (reference sequence). V gave up 4 bases and J gave up 0 bases, with 11 bases separating them. This CDR3 has 15 residues. Written as DNA, the CDR3 is TGTGCCAGTAGTAAACAGGGATCTAGCACAGATACGCAGTATTTT. Translating it yields CASSKQGSSTDTQYF.

V and J are TRBV24-1 and TRBJ1-1; D uncertain. Trimming shortened V by 3 bases and J by 1 base, and 5 bases separated the two germline ends. The germline CDR1 and CDR2 sequences are KGHDR and SFDVKD. This CDR3 has 13 residues. The chain's CDR3 is CATSDTGNTEAFF. The CDR3 DNA sequence: TGTGCCACCAGTGATACCGGGAACACTGAAGCTTTCTTT.

The chain uses TRBV4-2 and TRBJ1-2, with a possible D match to TRBD1 (6 bases). Trimming removed 1 base from V and 5 bases from J, with 17 bases in between. Germline CDR1 reads LGHNA; CDR2 reads YNFKEQ. The CDR3 contains 16 residues. CDR3 bases: TGTGCCAGCAGCCAAGTGCCGGGACACTCCGGTTATGGCTACACCTTC. Translation: CASSQVPGHSGYGYTF.

The chain has TRBV28 and TRBJ1-2; D might be TRBD1 (6 bases). CDR1 is MDHEN, CDR2 SYDVKM, per germline. The CDR3 is made up of 13 amino acids. V lost 7 bases to trimming and J lost 10 bases, with 19 bases between them. In DNA, the CDR3 is TGTGCCAGCATGACCCTGCCAGGGGCGCTCTACACCTTC. As protein: CASMTLPGALYTF.

The chain employs TRBV9 and TRBJ2-1; 7 bases are a match to TRBD2. The trim removed 0 bases at V and 2 bases at J, leaving 2 bases unmatched. Germline loops: CDR1 SGDLS, CDR2 YYNGEE. The CDR3 runs to 15 residues. The CDR3 sequence: CASSVGEGAYNEQFF. The CDR3 bases are TGTGCCAGCAGCGTAGGGGAGGGAGCCTACAATGAGCAGTTCTTC.

V usage is TRBV11-3 and J usage is TRBJ2-3; tentative D call: TRBD2 (7 bases). The CDR3 contains 14 residues. Germline V CDR1 and CDR2: SGHNT, YENEEA. Between the trimmed V and J ends, which lost 5 bases and 0 bases, there was a span of 9 bases. The CDR3 region is CASSRGGSTDTQYF. CDR3 nucleotide sequence: TGTGCCAGCAGCCGCGGGGGCAGCACAGATACGCAGTATTTT.

This clone was seen only once. The V gene is TRBV7-2, the J gene TRBJ2-7, with 11 bases identical to TRBD2. The CDR3 extends over 18 amino acids. Germline values: CDR1 SGHTA, CDR2 FQGNSA. Germline trimming cut 5 bases from V and 3 bases from J; bases unmatched to any gene: 15. In DNA, the CDR3 is TGTGCCAGCAGCCAATACTATCCGGGACTAGCGGAGTACTACGAGCAGTACTTC. Its protein product is CASSQYYPGLAEYYEQYF.

This chain joins TRBV11-1 and TRBJ2-7; TRBD2 matches 12 bases. The CDR3 runs to 16 residues. Germline CDR1 SGHAT, CDR2 FQDESV (reference sequence). Losses at the gene ends were 4 bases for V and 0 bases for J; bases not matched to a gene: 4. In DNA, the CDR3 is TGTGCCAGCAGCTCCCTGACTAGCGGGAGCTCCTACGAGCAGTACTTC. It encodes CASSSLTSGSSYEQYF.

V and J are TRBV6-5 and TRBJ1-1; 7 bases fit TRBD1. Germline loops: CDR1 MNHEY, CDR2 SVGAGI. CDR3 size: 16 residues. The J segment lost 5 bases and the V segment lost 2 bases, leaving 11 bases of the junction unmatched. The CDR3 here is CASSYVAGGWWTEAFF. In DNA, the CDR3 is TGTGCCAGCAGTTACGTGGCAGGGGGTTGGTGGACTGAAGCTTTCTTT.

The genes are TRBV6-2 or TRBV6-3 and TRBJ2-7; D is uncertain. The ends were cut back, 4 bases at V and 4 bases at J, with 5 bases in the middle. CDR1 and CDR2 (germline): MNHEY, SVGEGT. The CDR3 runs 11 residues. The CDR3 protein is CASSSYYEQYF. The CDR3 DNA sequence: TGTGCCAGCAGTTCTTATTACGAGCAGTACTTC.

The chain couples TRBV29-1 to TRBJ1-1; D is perhaps TRBD1 (6 bases). Per the germline V gene, CDR1 is SQVTM and CDR2 is ANQGSEA. The germline V and J ends were trimmed by 7 bases and 0 bases, with 12 bases remaining between them. CDR3 length: 13 residues. DNA of the CDR3: TGCAGCGGGATGACAGGAATGAACACTGAAGCTTTCTTT. Translation: CSGMTGMNTEAFF.

V and J are TRBV6-4 and TRBJ1-6; 7 nucleotides align to TRBD1. Germline loops: CDR1 MRHNA, CDR2 SNTAGT. The CDR3 is 16 residues long. CDR3 protein: CAQQTQQGLDNSPLHF. CDR3 nucleotides: TGTGCTCAGCAGACCCAACAGGGGTTAGATAATTCACCCCTCCACTTT.

This chain links TRBV5-4 with TRBJ1-2; D remains ambiguous. The CDR3 has 17 amino acids. CDR1 is SGHNT, CDR2 YYREEE, per germline (reference sequence). V gave up 5 bases and J gave up 0 bases, with 20 bases separating them. The CDR3, as DNA: TGTGCCAGCAGGAGAACGGAGCAGCCTAAAGCTAACTATGGCTACACCTTC. This gives the protein CASRRTEQPKANYGYTF.

The chain joins TRBV5-6 to TRBJ1-4; 7 bases fit TRBD1. CDR3 length: 15 amino acids. Per the germline V gene, CDR1 is SGHDT and CDR2 is YYEEEE. V was pared by 4 bases and J by 3 bases, with 6 bases of the junction left unmatched. This chain's CDR3 is CASSPTGTANEKLFF. DNA of the CDR3: TGTGCCAGCAGCCCCACCGGGACAGCTAATGAAAAACTGTTTTTT.

In this sample, this clone turned up once. CDR3: CASSLALQTYEQYF. The CDR3, as DNA: TGTGCCAGCAGCTTGGCTTTACAGACCTACGAGCAGTACTTC. The gene calls are TRBV5-5 and TRBJ2-7; no clear D. Per the germline V gene, CDR1 is SGHKS and CDR2 is YYEKEE (reference sequence). The CDR3 runs 14 residues. Trimming pared 0 bases from V and 2 bases from J, leaving 9 bases between.

The chain links TRBV4-3 to TRBJ1-2; D not resolved. The CDR3 totals 17 residues. V was clipped by 0 bases and J by 3 bases, with 17 bases between them. From germline, CDR1 is LGHNA and CDR2 YSLEER. CDR3 sequence: CASSQDRQAGWDYGYTF. CDR3 coding DNA: TGCGCCAGCAGCCAAGATAGGCAGGCGGGGTGGGACTATGGCTACACCTTC.

The chain has TRBV4-3 and TRBJ2-4; TRBD1 aligns across 8 bases. CDR1 LGHNA and CDR2 YSLEER come from the germline V gene. V lost 0 bases and J lost 0; bases outside the gene matches: 10. CDR3 size: 19 residues. CDR3 in amino acids: CASSQDTQGVKIAKNIQYF. Here the CDR3 DNA reads TGCGCCAGCAGCCAAGATACACAGGGGGTGAAGATAGCCAAAAACATTCAGTACTTC.

The genes are TRBV29-1 and TRBJ1-5; 7 nucleotides align to TRBD1. Germline lookup yields CDR1 SQVTM and CDR2 ANQGSEA. The CDR3 spans 13 residues. The V segment lost 3 bases and the J segment 4 bases; nucleotides outside the gene matches: 3. The CDR3 sequence is CSVEVQGNQPQHF. The CDR3 region has the DNA TGCAGCGTTGAGGTACAGGGGAATCAGCCCCAGCATTTT. Complete variable domain (other parts from reference TRBV29-1 and TRBJ1-5): SAVISQKPSRDICQRGTSLTIQCQVDSQVTMMFWYRQQPGQSLTLIATANQGSEATYESGFVIDKFPISRPNLTFSTLTVSNMSPEDSSIYLCSVEVQGNQPQHFGDGTRLSIL.